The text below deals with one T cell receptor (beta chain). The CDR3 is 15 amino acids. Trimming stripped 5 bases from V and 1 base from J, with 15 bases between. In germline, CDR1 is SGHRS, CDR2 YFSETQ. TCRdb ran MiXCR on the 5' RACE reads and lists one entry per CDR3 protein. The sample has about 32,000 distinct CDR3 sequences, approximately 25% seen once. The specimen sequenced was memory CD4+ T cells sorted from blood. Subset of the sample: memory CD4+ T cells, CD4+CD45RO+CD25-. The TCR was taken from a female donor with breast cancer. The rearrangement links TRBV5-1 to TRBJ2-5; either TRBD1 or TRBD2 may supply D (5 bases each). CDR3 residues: CASSRDGAVQETQYF. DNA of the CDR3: TGCGCCAGCAGTCGGGACGGAGCGGTCCAAGAGACCCAGTACTTC.